The 18 T cell receptor beta chains in this list originate from one sample, sequenced in a study of beta chain features in type 1 diabetes. Notes on the study in general: Moderately but significantly shorter TCRB CDR3s were found in Type 1 diabetes patients in all four CD4+ subsets.

These TCRs are of unknown antigen specificity. Of the isolated RNA, all was reverse transcribed, and so the sequenced material was expressed TCRB transcripts. Clones were sequenced by immunoSEQ multiplex PCR, and TCRdb holds only the in-frame ones, with some missing. The profile shows 500,000 to 650,000 clones, 9.5% to 15% of them singletons. The sequencing sample was made of naive CD4+ T cells from blood. These TCRs come from a young man with type 1 diabetes.

The V call is TRBV10-3, the J call TRBJ1-1; D remains ambiguous. CDR1 is ENHRY and CDR2 is SYGVKD in the germline V gene. The CDR3 totals 13 residues. The germline V and J ends were trimmed by 7 bases and 1 base, with 10 bases remaining between them. In nucleotides, the CDR3 is TGTGCCATCATGGCGGTCGCGAACACTGAAGCTTTCTTT. This gives the protein CAIMAVANTEAFF.

The chain couples TRBV4-3 to TRBJ2-7; 7 bases agree with TRBD2. The CDR3 runs 13 residues. V shed 0 bases, J shed 5 bases, and the junction held 1 base outside the gene matches. CDR1 and CDR2 (germline): LGHNA, YSLEER. The CDR3 sequence is CASSQEAGDEQYF. CDR3 bases: TGCGCCAGCAGCCAAGAGGCGGGGGACGAGCAGTACTTC.

V and J are TRBV5-1 and TRBJ1-1; D not certain. The germline V gene encodes CDR1 SGHRS and CDR2 YFSETQ. With 0 bases removed from V and 8 bases from J, the gap between germline ends came to 5 bases. The CDR3 consists of 11 residues. Here the CDR3 reads CASSLEQEAFF. In nucleotides, the CDR3 is TGCGCCAGCAGCTTGGAACAGGAAGCTTTCTTT.

J is TRBJ1-4 and V is TRBV30, with TRBD1 matching over 7 bases. The junction had 3 bases not matched to a gene; V was cut back by 7 bases and J by 7 bases. Germline CDR1 GTSNPN, CDR2 SVGIG (reference sequence). The CDR3 extends over 11 amino acids. CDR3: CALTGPEKLFF. CDR3 nucleotides: TGTGCCTTGACAGGGCCTGAAAAACTGTTTTTT.

This rearrangement joins TRBV19 to TRBJ1-6; D might be TRBD1 (6 bases). Trimming stripped 8 bases from V and 0 bases from J, with 11 bases between. The germline V gene encodes CDR1 LNHDA and CDR2 SQIVND (reference sequence). The CDR3 runs to 15 residues. CDR3 region: CASGLGGSYNSPLHF. The DNA of the CDR3 is TGTGCCAGTGGACTAGGGGGCTCCTATAATTCACCCCTCCACTTT.

The sample holds a few counts of this clone. This chain uses TRBV23-1 with TRBJ2-5; 13 bases fit TRBD2. TRBV23-1 is an ORF, with its function uncertain. The CDR3 is 20 amino acids. The V gene end was trimmed by 3 bases and the J gene end by 5 bases; junction bases not matched to a gene: 18. CDR3 bases: TGCGCCAGCAGTCAGCGACTAGCGGGGGGCTGGGCGAGGGTTTGGGAGACCCAGTACTTC. It encodes CASSQRLAGGWARVWETQYF.

Concerning this clone itself: In the same sample, other DNA sequences code for this CDR3. This sequence joins TRBV7-2 and TRBJ1-5; 7 bases align to TRBD1. The CDR3 has 13 residues. Germline values: CDR1 SGHTA, CDR2 FQGNSA. The V gene end was trimmed by 5 bases and the J gene end by 5 bases; junction bases not matched to a gene: 3. The CDR3 DNA sequence: TGTGCCAGCAGCAGACAGGGCGATCAGCCCCAGCATTTT. Its protein is CASSRQGDQPQHF.

V gene TRBV29-1 combines with J gene TRBJ2-7; 12 bases line up with TRBD1. Per the germline V gene, CDR1 is SQVTM and CDR2 is ANQGSEA. Trimming at V came to 4 bases and at J to 6 bases, leaving 4 bases not matched to a gene. The CDR3 is 13 amino acids. CDR3 amino acids: CSVGDRGQSEQYF. Written as DNA, the CDR3 is TGCAGCGTTGGGGACAGGGGGCAATCCGAGCAGTACTTC.

V usage is TRBV2 and J usage is TRBJ2-3; D ambiguous. Trimming took 2 bases from V and 11 from J, leaving 5 bases between them. The germline V gene encodes CDR1 SNHLY and CDR2 FYNNEI. This CDR3 is built from 10 residues. The CDR3 spells CASSEWVQYF. CDR3 nucleotides: TGTGCCAGCAGTGAATGGGTGCAGTATTTT.

This clone was detected a few times. The J gene is TRBJ1-1, the V gene TRBV28; no definite D call. The V gene's germline CDR1 is MDHEN and CDR2 SYDVKM. V was pared by 3 bases and J by 0 bases, with 8 bases between. This CDR3 region has 14 residues. The CDR3 sequence: CASSFRGLNTEAFF. In DNA, the CDR3 is TGTGCCAGCAGTTTTCGGGGATTGAACACTGAAGCTTTCTTT.

The chain links TRBV9 to TRBJ2-3; D gene uncertain. V lost 0 bases and J lost 3, with 11 bases in between. CDR1 SGDLS and CDR2 YYNGEE come from the germline V gene. The CDR3 loop spans 15 amino acids. CDR3 region: CASSVGPKGTDTQYF. The CDR3 DNA reads TGTGCCAGCAGCGTAGGGCCCAAGGGTACAGATACGCAGTATTTT.

This clone showed up just a few times. The chain is built from TRBV2 and TRBJ2-5; a possible D gene is TRBD2 (6 bases). The CDR3 spans 14 residues. V lost 3 bases and J lost 6, with 14 bases in between. The germline V gene has CDR1 SNHLY and CDR2 FYNNEI. The CDR3 region has the DNA TGTGCCAGCAGTGACGGCCTAGCGATACAGACCCAGTACTTC. Its translation: CASSDGLAIQTQYF.

Only a few counts were recorded for this clone. V gene TRBV30 combines with J gene TRBJ1-3; possible D gene TRBD1, 5 bases. The V and J ends lost 1 base and 2 bases respectively, with 15 bases between them. Germline V lookup: CDR1 GTSNPN, CDR2 SVGIG (reference sequence). This CDR3 has 16 amino acids. CDR3 nucleotide sequence: TGTGCCTGGAGTGGTTTCACAGGACTGCCTGGAAACACCATATATTTT. Amino acids: CAWSGFTGLPGNTIYF.

There are a few counts of this clone. The rearrangement links TRBV11-2 to TRBJ1-6; D remains ambiguous. Germline lookup yields CDR1 SGHAT and CDR2 FQNNGV. V lost 4 bases and J lost 8, with 3 bases in between. CDR3 length equals 11 residues. CDR3 DNA: TGTGCCAGCAGCTCCTATTCACCCCTCCACTTT. Protein product: CASSSYSPLHF.

V and J are TRBV29-1 and TRBJ1-1; no clear D gene. The CDR3 length is 11 residues. V was trimmed by 6 bases and J by 5 bases, leaving 10 bases between them. Looked up from germline, CDR1 is SQVTM and CDR2 is ANQGSEA. The CDR3, as DNA: TGCAGCGTGCTTCGGGAGACTGAAGCTTTCTTT. It encodes CSVLRETEAFF. Filled out from reference TRBV29-1 and TRBJ1-1, the complete variable domain reads SAVISQKPSRDICQRGTSLTIQCQVDSQVTMMFWYRQQPGQSLTLIATANQGSEATYESGFVIDKFPISRPNLTFSTLTVSNMSPEDSSIYLCSVLRETEAFFGQGTRLTVV.

This clone was seen only a few times. The chain links TRBV5-6 to TRBJ1-3; D gene unclear. Looked up from germline, CDR1 is SGHDT and CDR2 is YYEEEE. This CDR3 region has 16 residues. The V gene lost 1 base and the J gene lost 0 bases, with 11 bases spanning the gap. CDR3 region: CASSLLTANSGNTIYF. CDR3 nucleotides: TGTGCCAGCAGCTTGCTCACCGCCAACTCTGGAAACACCATATATTTT.

This clone was counted only a few times. V gene TRBV28 combines with J gene TRBJ2-7; 7 nucleotides match TRBD2. The CDR3 is made up of 17 amino acids. The junction had 15 bases not matched to a gene; V was cut back by 6 bases and J by 1 base. Germline V CDR1 and CDR2: MDHEN, SYDVKM. The CDR3 reads CASRTGGGAGGSYEQYF. DNA of the CDR3: TGTGCCAGCAGGACCGGCGGGGGAGCAGGTGGGTCCTACGAGCAGTACTTC.

There are a few counts of this clone. The chain joins TRBV7-8 to TRBJ2-5; tentatively, D is TRBD1 (5 bases). V was cut by 1 base and J by 5 bases, with 14 bases left in between. Germline V gives CDR1 SGHVS, CDR2 FQNEAQ. CDR3 size: 15 residues. The CDR3: CASSLGTLAGETQYF. The CDR3 DNA follows: TGTGCCAGCAGCTTAGGGACACTTGCCGGGGAGACCCAGTACTTC.